The rows below give T cell receptor beta chains drawn from one sample of a study of blood T cell repertoires in COVID-19. Repertoires were generated with immunoSEQ multiplex PCR, while TCRdb's copy carries only in-frame clones and drops some. Among about 230,000 clones listed, over 70% were seen once. Sequenced material: peripheral blood. The receptors shown here come from a man aged 35 to 55 with acute or convalescent COVID-19. CDR3s include the opening cysteine and the closing phenylalanine or tryptophan. The order of the fields is V gene, CDR3 protein.

TRBV3-1/TRBV3-2,CASSQVRSGNTEAFF
TRBV21-1,CASSKYRGETQYF
TRBV5-4,CASSFGGRHTEAFF
TRBV19,CASSLRLAGEYEQYF
TRBV5-5,CASSLYTGGPYNEQFF
TRBV4-3,CASSQDVRTGNTEAFF
TRBV2,CASSEGLAGGSEQYF
TRBV16,CASSQLGQGGTEAFF
TRBV12-5,CASGLGAEAFF
TRBV10-3,CAISADRGDQPQHF
TRBV6-6,CASSLNRGAYSSYEQYF
TRBV15,CATSRGVYSGETDGYTF
TRBV27,CASSRPIGTGTFEQYF
TRBV19,CASSTVDISNTEAFF
TRBV7-2,CASSWDRTNSPLHF
TRBV6-6,CASSSRQGPGELFF
TRBV11-2,CASSLGGGGPAGELFF
TRBV27,CASSRGELKETQYF
TRBV4-3,CASSQDSGRVLGEQFF
TRBV7-6,CASSLGRDPYEQYF
TRBV5-1,CASSSRGGYEQYF
TRBV3-1/TRBV3-2,CASSLGSSGRPGERQTQYF
TRBV6-5,CASRAPGQTYNEQFF
TRBV12-3/TRBV12-4,CASDSLNTGELFF
TRBV29-1,CSVAGETQYF
TRBV4-1,CASSQDLLSGFGTEAFF
TRBV2,CASSGQQVDQPQHF